The present entry profiles one TCR beta chain with its context. Its antigen is as yet unknown. Researchers prepared the TRB cDNA libraries using 5' RACE with UMI labels. From the 5' RACE reads, TCRdb lists one entry per CDR3 protein and no DNA. This sample's table has roughly 70,000 distinct CDR3 sequences. Per the germline V gene, CDR1 is SQVTM and CDR2 is ANQGSEA. CDR3 length equals 13 residues. These data originate in a study of CXCR3-negative and CXCR3-positive naive CD8 T cells. Study-wide points: Both naive subsets carried similar amounts of surface CD5, so TCR strength was inferred from TRB CDR3 properties. Comparably high diversity marked both naive subsets, whereas memory CD8+ cells had much lower diversity.

The chain links TRBV29-1 to TRBJ2-1. The sequenced sample was naive CXCR3- CD8+ T cells from blood. Subset described: CD45RO-CCR7+CD27+CD95- naive CD8+ T cells lacking CXCR3 (TNR3-). This clonotype was sampled from a human donor in good health. Some clones in this sample may be carry-over from other donors' samples. CDR3 region: CSVPKSSYNEQFF.